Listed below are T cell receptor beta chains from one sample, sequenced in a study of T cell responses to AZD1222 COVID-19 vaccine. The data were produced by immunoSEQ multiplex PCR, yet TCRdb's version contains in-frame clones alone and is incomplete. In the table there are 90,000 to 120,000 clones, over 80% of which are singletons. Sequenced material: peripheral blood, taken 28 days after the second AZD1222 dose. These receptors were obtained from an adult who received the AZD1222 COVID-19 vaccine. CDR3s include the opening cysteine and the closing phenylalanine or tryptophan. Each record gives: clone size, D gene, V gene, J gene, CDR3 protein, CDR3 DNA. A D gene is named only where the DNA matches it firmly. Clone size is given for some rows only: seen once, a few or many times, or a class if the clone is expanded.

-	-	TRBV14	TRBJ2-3	CASSQVQYTQYF	TGTGCCAGCAGCCAAGTACAATATACGCAGTATTTT
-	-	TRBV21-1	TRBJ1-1	CASSKGGDSEVGNTEAFF	TGTGCCAGCAGCAAGGGGGGCGACAGTGAGGTTGGGAACACTGAAGCTTTCTTT
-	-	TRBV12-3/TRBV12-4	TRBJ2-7	CASSPAAFGEQYF	TGTGCCAGCAGCCCGGCGGCCTTTGGGGAGCAGTACTTC
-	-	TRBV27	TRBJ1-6	CASRYEGTYNSPLHF	TGTGCCAGCAGATACGAGGGGACCTATAATTCACCCCTCCACTTT
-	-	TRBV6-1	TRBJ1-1	CASSDQPWTEAFF	TGTGCCAGCAGTGACCAGCCGTGGACTGAAGCTTTCTTT
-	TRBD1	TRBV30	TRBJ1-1	CAWSRSRRGRTEAFF	TGTGCCTGGAGTCGATCCCGCAGGGGGCGAACTGAAGCTTTCTTT
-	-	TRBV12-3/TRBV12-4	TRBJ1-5	CASSYSGVQPQHF	TGTGCCAGCAGCTATTCCGGGGTCCAGCCCCAGCATTTT
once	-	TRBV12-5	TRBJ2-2	CASALTNTGELFF	TGTGCTAGTGCCCTAACCAACACCGGGGAGCTGTTTTTT
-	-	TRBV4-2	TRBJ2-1	CASSQAPWTESSYNEQFF	TGTGCCAGCAGCCAAGCACCCTGGACAGAGAGCTCCTACAATGAGCAGTTCTTC
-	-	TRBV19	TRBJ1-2	CASGNRKIYGYTF	TGTGCCAGTGGGAACAGGAAGATTTATGGCTACACCTTC
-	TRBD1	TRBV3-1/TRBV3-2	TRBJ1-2	CASSPSTGDGYTF	TGTGCCAGCAGCCCTTCTACAGGGGATGGCTACACCTTC
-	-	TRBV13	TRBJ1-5	CASSHGGRGQPQHF	TGTGCCAGCAGCCATGGGGGGCGCGGTCAGCCCCAGCATTTT
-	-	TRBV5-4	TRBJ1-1	CASSLAGSLKGTEAFF	TGTGCCAGCAGCTTGGCAGGGTCATTGAAAGGCACTGAAGCTTTCTTT
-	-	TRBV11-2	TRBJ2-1	CASSRGVGLHEQFF	TGTGCCAGCAGTAGAGGGGTCGGGTTGCATGAGCAGTTCTTC
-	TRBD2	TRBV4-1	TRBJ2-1	CASSQEPGLAGVNEQFF	TGCGCCAGCAGCCAAGAACCCGGACTAGCGGGAGTAAATGAGCAGTTCTTC
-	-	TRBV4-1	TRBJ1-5	CASSQDRAANQPQHF	TGCGCCAGCAGCCAAGATAGGGCAGCCAATCAGCCCCAGCATTTT
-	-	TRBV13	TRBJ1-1	CASSFSRGLGTEAFF	TGTGCCAGCAGCTTTTCCCGGGGATTGGGGACTGAAGCTTTCTTT
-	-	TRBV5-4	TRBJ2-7	CASSRSGGSLYEQYF	TGTGCCAGCAGCCGCAGTGGGGGGAGCCTCTACGAGCAGTACTTC
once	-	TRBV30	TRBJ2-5	CAWSDSLQETQYF	TGTGCCTGGAGTGATAGCTTACAAGAGACCCAGTACTTC
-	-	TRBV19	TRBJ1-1	CASSISLRDTEAFF	TGTGCCAGTAGTATATCTCTCCGAGACACTGAAGCTTTCTTT
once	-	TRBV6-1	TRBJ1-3	CASSEAVGPSGNTIYF	TGTGCCAGCAGTGAAGCGGTCGGCCCTTCGGGAAACACCATATATTTT
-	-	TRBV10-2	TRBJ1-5	CASSESKRSNQPQHF	TGCGCCAGCAGTGAGTCGAAAAGGAGCAATCAGCCCCAGCATTTT
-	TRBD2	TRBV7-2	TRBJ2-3	CASSHRLAGGLSTDTQYF	TGTGCCAGCAGCCATAGACTAGCGGGAGGCTTAAGCACAGATACGCAGTATTTT
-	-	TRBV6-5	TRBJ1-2	CASSQPGALSHGYTF	TGTGCCAGCAGTCAACCGGGAGCCCTGTCACATGGCTACACCTTC
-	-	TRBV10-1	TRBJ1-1	CASKPGQNTEAFF	TGCGCCAGCAAACCGGGACAGAACACTGAAGCTTTCTTT
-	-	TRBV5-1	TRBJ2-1	CASSLGRENEQFF	TGCGCCAGCAGCTTGGGTAGGGAGAATGAGCAGTTCTTC
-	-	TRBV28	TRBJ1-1	CASSLGISGGAFF	TGTGCCAGCAGTTTAGGCATTTCGGGAGGGGCTTTCTTT
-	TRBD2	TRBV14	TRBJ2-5	CASSQIRTSQETQYF	TGTGCCAGCAGCCAGATCCGGACTAGCCAAGAGACCCAGTACTTC
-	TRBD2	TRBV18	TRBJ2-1	CASSPLAGGLNEQFF	TGTGCCAGCTCACCACTAGCGGGAGGTTTGAATGAGCAGTTCTTC
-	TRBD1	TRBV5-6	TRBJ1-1	CASSLPRGQAPLSTEAFF	TGTGCCAGCAGCTTGCCTCGGGGACAGGCCCCTCTGAGCACTGAAGCTTTCTTT
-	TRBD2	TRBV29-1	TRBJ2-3	CSVTQGLAGITDTQYF	TGCAGCGTAACTCAGGGACTAGCGGGGATCACAGATACGCAGTATTTT
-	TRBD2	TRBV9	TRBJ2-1	CASSVALAGREQFF	TGTGCCAGCAGCGTAGCGCTAGCGGGACGGGAGCAGTTCTTC